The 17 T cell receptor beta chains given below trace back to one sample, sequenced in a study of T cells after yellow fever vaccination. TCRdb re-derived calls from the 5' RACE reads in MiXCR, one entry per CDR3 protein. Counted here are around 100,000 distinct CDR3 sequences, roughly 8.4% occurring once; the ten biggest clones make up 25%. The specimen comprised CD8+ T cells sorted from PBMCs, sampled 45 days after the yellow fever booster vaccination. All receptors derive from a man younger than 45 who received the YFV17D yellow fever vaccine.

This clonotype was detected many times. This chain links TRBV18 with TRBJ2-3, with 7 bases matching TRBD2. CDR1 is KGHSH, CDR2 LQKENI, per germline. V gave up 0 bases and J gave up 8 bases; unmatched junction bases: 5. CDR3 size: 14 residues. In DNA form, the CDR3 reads TGTGCCAGCTCACCACCCGGCGGGGGTCTTACGCAGTATTTT. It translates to CASSPPGGGLTQYF. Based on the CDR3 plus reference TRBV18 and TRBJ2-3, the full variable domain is NAGVMQNPRHLVRRRGQEARLRCSPMKGHSHVYWYRQLPEEGLKFMVYLQKENIIDESGMPKERFSAEFPKEGPSILRIQQVVRGDSAAYFCASSPPGGGLTQYFGPGTRLTVL.

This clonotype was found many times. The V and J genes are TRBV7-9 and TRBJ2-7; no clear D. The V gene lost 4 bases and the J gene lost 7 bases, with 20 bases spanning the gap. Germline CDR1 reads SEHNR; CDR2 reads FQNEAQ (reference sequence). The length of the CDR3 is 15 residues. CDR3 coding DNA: TGTGCCAGCAGCTCGGTTCAGACCGCCAGAGAGGAGCAGTACTTC. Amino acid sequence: CASSSVQTAREEQYF.

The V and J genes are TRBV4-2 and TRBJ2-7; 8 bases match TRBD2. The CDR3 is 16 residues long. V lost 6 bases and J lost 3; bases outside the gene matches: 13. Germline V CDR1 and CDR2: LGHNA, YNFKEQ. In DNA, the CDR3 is TGTGCCAGCAGAGGACTAGGGGAGCGGGAGAGCTACGAGCAGTACTTC. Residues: CASRGLGERESYEQYF.

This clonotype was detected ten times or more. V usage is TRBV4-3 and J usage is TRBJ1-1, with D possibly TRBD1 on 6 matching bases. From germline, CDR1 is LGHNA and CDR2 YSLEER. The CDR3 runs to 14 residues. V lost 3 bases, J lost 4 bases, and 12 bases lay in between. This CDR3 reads CASSQEQGGTEAFF. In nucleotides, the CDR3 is TGCGCCAGCAGCCAGGAACAGGGTGGCACTGAAGCTTTCTTT.

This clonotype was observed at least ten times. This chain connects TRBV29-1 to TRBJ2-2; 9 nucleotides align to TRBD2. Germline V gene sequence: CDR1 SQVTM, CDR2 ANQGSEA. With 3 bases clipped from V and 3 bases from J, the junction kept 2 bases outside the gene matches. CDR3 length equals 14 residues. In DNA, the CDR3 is TGCAGCGTTGACGTAGCGGGGGACACCGGGGAGCTGTTTTTT. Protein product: CSVDVAGDTGELFF.

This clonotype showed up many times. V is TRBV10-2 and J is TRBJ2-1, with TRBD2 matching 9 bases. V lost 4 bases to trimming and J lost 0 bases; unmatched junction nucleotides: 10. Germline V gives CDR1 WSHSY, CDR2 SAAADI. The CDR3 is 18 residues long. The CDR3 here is CASSVSGRPTSSYNEQFF. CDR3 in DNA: TGCGCCAGCAGTGTAAGCGGGAGGCCCACTAGCTCCTACAATGAGCAGTTCTTC.

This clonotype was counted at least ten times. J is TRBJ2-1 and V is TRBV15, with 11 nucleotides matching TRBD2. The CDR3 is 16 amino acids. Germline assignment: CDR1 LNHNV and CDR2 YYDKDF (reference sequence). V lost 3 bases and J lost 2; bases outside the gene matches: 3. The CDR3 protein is CATSSHSGRAYNEQFF. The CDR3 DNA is TGTGCCACCAGCAGCCATAGCGGGAGGGCCTACAATGAGCAGTTCTTC.

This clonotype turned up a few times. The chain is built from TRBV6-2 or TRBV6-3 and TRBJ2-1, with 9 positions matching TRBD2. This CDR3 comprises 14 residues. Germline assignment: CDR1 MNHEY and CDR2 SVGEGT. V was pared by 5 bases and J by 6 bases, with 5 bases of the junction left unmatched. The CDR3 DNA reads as TGTGCCAGCAGTATCGGGACTAGCATCAATGAGCAGTTCTTC. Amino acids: CASSIGTSINEQFF.

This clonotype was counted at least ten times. The CDR3 loop is CASSFGGASYEQYF. The CDR3 DNA reads TGTGCCAGCAGTTTCGGGGGGGCCTCCTACGAGCAGTACTTC. The rearrangement links TRBV12-3 or TRBV12-4 to TRBJ2-7; 8 positions match TRBD2. V lost 3 bases, J lost 0 bases, and 1 base stayed unmatched. CDR3 length: 14 amino acids.

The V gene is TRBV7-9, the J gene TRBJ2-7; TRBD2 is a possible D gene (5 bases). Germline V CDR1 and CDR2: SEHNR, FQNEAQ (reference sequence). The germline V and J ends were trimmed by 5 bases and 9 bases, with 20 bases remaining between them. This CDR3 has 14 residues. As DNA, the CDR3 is TGTGCCAGCAGCAAAGCGGACCCTACGTTGGGGCAGTACTTC. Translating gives CASSKADPTLGQYF.

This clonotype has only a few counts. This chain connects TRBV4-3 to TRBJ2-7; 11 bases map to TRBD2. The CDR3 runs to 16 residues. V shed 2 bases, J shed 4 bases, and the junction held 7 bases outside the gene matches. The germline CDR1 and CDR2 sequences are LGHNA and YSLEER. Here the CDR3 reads CASSQRDSGRGYEQYF. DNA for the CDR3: TGCGCCAGCAGCCAACGAGATAGCGGGAGGGGGTACGAGCAGTACTTC.

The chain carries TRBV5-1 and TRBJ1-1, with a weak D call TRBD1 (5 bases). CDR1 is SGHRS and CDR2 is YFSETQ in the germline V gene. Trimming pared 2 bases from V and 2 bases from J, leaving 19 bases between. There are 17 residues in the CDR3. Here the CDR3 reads CASSFDLKGLQNTEAFF. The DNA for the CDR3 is TGCGCCAGCAGCTTTGATTTAAAGGGACTTCAAAACACTGAAGCTTTCTTT. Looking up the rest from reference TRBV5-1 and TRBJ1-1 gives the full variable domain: KAGVTQTPRYLIKTRGQQVTLSCSPISGHRSVSWYQQTPGQGLQFLFEYFSETQRNKGNFPGRFSGRQFSNSRSEMNVSTLELGDSALYLCASSFDLKGLQNTEAFFGQGTRLTVV.

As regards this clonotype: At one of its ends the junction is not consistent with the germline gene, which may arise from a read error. The CDR3 bases are TGTGCCAGCAGTCGAATGTCGGGACAGCCAAGAGGGGAGTGCTTC. It is translated as CASSRMSGQPRGECF. The chain couples TRBV7-6 to TRBJ2-5; TRBD1 matches at 7 bases. CDR3 length: 15 residues. Germline V lookup: CDR1 SGHVS, CDR2 FNYEAQ. Based on the CDR3 plus reference TRBV7-6 and TRBJ2-5, the full variable domain is GAGVSQSPRYKVTKRGQDVALRCDPISGHVSLYWYRQALGQGPEFLTYFNYEAQQDKSGLPNDRFSAERPEGSISTLTIQRTEQRDSAMYRCASSRMSGQPRGECFGPGTRLLVL.

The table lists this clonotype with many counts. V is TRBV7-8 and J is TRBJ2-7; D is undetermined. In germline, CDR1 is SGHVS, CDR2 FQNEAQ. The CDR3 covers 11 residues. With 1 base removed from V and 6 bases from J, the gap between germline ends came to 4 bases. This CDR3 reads CASSLEVEQYF. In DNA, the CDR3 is TGTGCCAGCAGCTTAGAGGTCGAGCAGTACTTC.

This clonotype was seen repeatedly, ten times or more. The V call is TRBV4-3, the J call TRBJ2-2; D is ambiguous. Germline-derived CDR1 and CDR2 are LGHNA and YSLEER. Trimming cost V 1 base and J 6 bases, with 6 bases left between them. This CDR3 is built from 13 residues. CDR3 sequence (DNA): TGCGCCAGCAGCCAAGTGATCCCCGGGGAGCTGTTTTTT. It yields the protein CASSQVIPGELFF.

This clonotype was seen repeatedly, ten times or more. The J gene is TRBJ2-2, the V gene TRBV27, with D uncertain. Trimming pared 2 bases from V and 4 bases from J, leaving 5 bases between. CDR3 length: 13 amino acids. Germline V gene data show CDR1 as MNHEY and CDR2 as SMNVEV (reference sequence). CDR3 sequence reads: CASSLTSTGELFF. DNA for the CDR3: TGTGCCAGCAGTTTAACGAGCACCGGGGAGCTGTTTTTT.

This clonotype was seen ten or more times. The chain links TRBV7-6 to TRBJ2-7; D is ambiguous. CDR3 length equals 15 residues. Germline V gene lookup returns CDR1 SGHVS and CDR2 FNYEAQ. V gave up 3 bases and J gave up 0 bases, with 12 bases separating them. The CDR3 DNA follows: TGTGCCAGCAGCTTTGACCTCGAGTCCTCCTACGAGCAGTACTTC. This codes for CASSFDLESSYEQYF. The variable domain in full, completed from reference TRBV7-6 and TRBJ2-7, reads GAGVSQSPRYKVTKRGQDVALRCDPISGHVSLYWYRQALGQGPEFLTYFNYEAQQDKSGLPNDRFSAERPEGSISTLTIQRTEQRDSAMYRCASSFDLESSYEQYFGPGTRLTVT.